These 7 T cell receptor beta chains were all obtained from the same sample, sequenced in a study of blood T cell repertoires in COVID-19. Libraries were prepared by immunoSEQ multiplex PCR; TCRdb keeps only in-frame clonotypes and omits some of them. Of approximately 220,000 clones listed, about 86% were seen once; the top ten hold 3.5% to 4.5%. The sequencing input was PBMCs or T cells enriched from blood (not recorded which). These receptors came from a woman in her thirties or forties with acute COVID-19.

The chain carries TRBV3-1 (or the pseudogene TRBV3-2) and TRBJ2-2; 10 bases are a match to TRBD1. The CDR3 consists of 17 residues. Germline trimming cut 2 bases from V and 4 bases from J; bases unmatched to any gene: 7. CDR1 is LGHDT and CDR2 is YNNKEL in the germline V gene (reference sequence). CDR3 in DNA: TGTGCCAGCAGCCAACCGCTCCGGGACAGGGGCACCGGGGAGCTGTTTTTT. This translates into CASSQPLRDRGTGELFF.

The rearrangement links TRBV5-5 to TRBJ2-5, with unresolved D. V lost 4 bases, J lost 1 base, and 11 bases lay in between. The CDR3 has 14 residues. Germline CDR1 SGHKS, CDR2 YYEKEE (reference sequence). CDR3 sequence: CASSPGVSQETQYF. The CDR3 DNA follows: TGTGCCAGCAGCCCTGGAGTCAGCCAAGAGACCCAGTACTTC.

The genes are TRBV19 and TRBJ2-7; 8 bases line up with TRBD1. CDR1 is LNHDA and CDR2 is SQIVND in the germline V gene (reference sequence). This CDR3 contains 15 residues. V trimming: 1 base; J trimming: 2 bases; junction bases outside the gene matches: 4. CDR3: CASSIGTGPTYEQYF. DNA for the CDR3: TGTGCCAGTAGTATAGGGACAGGGCCCACCTACGAGCAGTACTTC. Full variable domain (remainder filled in from reference TRBV19 and TRBJ2-7): DGGITQSPKYLFRKEGQNVTLSCEQNLNHDAMYWYRQDPGQGLRLIYYSQIVNDFQKGDIAEGYSVSREKKESFPLTVTSAQKNPTAFYLCASSIGTGPTYEQYFGPGTRLTVT.

The chain uses TRBV24-1 and TRBJ1-5; D uncertain. The CDR3 is 16 residues long. CDR1 and CDR2 (germline): KGHDR, SFDVKD. Trimming cost V 6 bases and J 5 bases, with 19 bases left between them. The CDR3 bases are TGTGCCACCAGTTTGGGCAGTACACCGGGATATCAGCCCCAGCATTTT. Encoded protein: CATSLGSTPGYQPQHF.

This chain joins TRBV6-5 and TRBJ1-6; no definite D call. The CDR3 spans 14 residues. CDR1 MNHEY and CDR2 SVGAGI come from the germline V gene. V was shortened by 0 bases and J by 9 bases, with 9 bases between the two germline ends. The CDR3 is CASSYSASTSPLHF. The CDR3 region has the DNA TGTGCCAGCAGTTACTCGGCAAGTACTTCACCCCTCCACTTT.

The chain combines TRBV6-5 with TRBJ1-6; the match to TRBD1 covers 9 bases. V shed 0 bases, J shed 10 bases, and the junction held 4 bases outside the gene matches. This CDR3 has 15 amino acids. Germline lookup yields CDR1 MNHEY and CDR2 SVGAGI. For the CDR3, the DNA is TGTGCCAGCAGTTACTCAGGACAGGGGACGTCACCCCTCCACTTT. Translation gives CASSYSGQGTSPLHF.

The J gene is TRBJ2-7, the V gene TRBV6-2 or TRBV6-3; TRBD1 agrees at 9 bases. This CDR3 comprises 14 residues. V gave up 2 bases and J gave up 6 bases; unmatched junction bases: 5. Germline-derived CDR1 and CDR2 are MNHEY and SVGEGT. CDR3: CASSYPDRGGEQYF. Here the CDR3 DNA reads TGTGCCAGCAGTTACCCGGACAGGGGAGGCGAGCAGTACTTC.